This entry lists 24 T cell receptor beta chains sequenced from one sample in a study of Ad26.COV2.S vaccination and SARS-CoV-2 variants. The treatment: around 19 received Ad26.COV2.S at low or high dose, single or two shots; five or six received placebo; per-sample allocation not given. On day 63 after the first injection, vaccine and placebo recipients gave samples. The table came from immunoSEQ multiplex PCR; TCRdb's copy has only in-frame clones and leaves some out. The data contain some 460,000 clones, around 89% of them singletons. Source: peripheral blood, taken in a trial of Ad26.COV2.S vaccine versus placebo. The receptors were gathered from a person between 18 and 65 years old who received the Ad26.COV2.S COVID-19 vaccine or a placebo.

V usage is TRBV27 and J usage is TRBJ2-7; the D call may be TRBD1 or TRBD2 (6 bases each). The germline V and J ends were trimmed by 10 bases and 4 bases, with 20 bases remaining between them. The CDR3 loop spans 14 amino acids. Looked up from germline, CDR1 is MNHEY and CDR2 is SMNVEV (reference sequence). The CDR3 sequence: CANQLSGASYEQYF. The CDR3 region has the DNA TGTGCCAACCAACTCTCGGGGGCTTCGTACGAGCAGTACTTC.

The chain combines TRBV12-3 or TRBV12-4 with TRBJ1-4; D is unresolved. The CDR3 has 12 amino acids. V was clipped by 7 bases and J by 7 bases, with 10 bases between them. The CDR3 protein is CASTLIGEKLFF. The CDR3 coding sequence is TGTGCCAGCACCCTAATTGGTGAAAAACTGTTTTTT.

The chain links TRBV7-6 to TRBJ2-3; D ambiguous. This CDR3 comprises 14 residues. Trimming shortened V by 2 bases and J by 1 base, and 7 bases separated the two germline ends. Germline lookup yields CDR1 SGHVS and CDR2 FNYEAQ. The CDR3 DNA is TGTGCCAGCAGCTTACTAGGGCGCACAGATACGCAGTATTTT. This sequence encodes CASSLLGRTDTQYF.

CDR3 amino acids: CSVEPQAGGYTF. CDR3 DNA: TGCAGCGTTGAACCCCAGGCCGGTGGCTACACCTTC. This chain uses TRBV29-1 with TRBJ1-2; D unclear. Trimming stripped 2 bases from V and 7 bases from J, with 11 bases between. Germline lookup yields CDR1 SQVTM and CDR2 ANQGSEA. CDR3 size: 12 residues.

This clone was recorded only once. The J gene is TRBJ2-7, the V gene TRBV28; D is possibly TRBD2 (5 bases). The CDR3 runs 12 residues. Trimming took 9 bases from V and 1 from J, leaving 10 bases between them. Germline CDR1 and CDR2: MDHEN and SYDVKM. CDR3 in DNA: TGTGCCAGTGAACGGGGATCCTACGAGCAGTACTTC. Amino acids: CASERGSYEQYF.

This sequence joins TRBV6-6 and TRBJ1-6; weak D call: TRBD1 (5 bases). This CDR3 contains 15 residues. Germline loops: CDR1 MNHNY, CDR2 SVGAGI (reference sequence). Trimming removed 2 bases from V and 8 bases from J, with 13 bases in between. This chain's CDR3 is CASSYRARADSPLHF. CDR3 DNA sequence: TGTGCCAGCAGTTACCGGGCCAGGGCGGATTCACCCCTCCACTTT.

The chain recombines TRBV5-1 with TRBJ2-7; the D gene is possibly TRBD1 (5 bases). With 5 bases removed from V and 0 bases from J, the gap between germline ends came to 15 bases. The CDR3 has 15 residues. Germline V gene data show CDR1 as SGHRS and CDR2 as YFSETQ. The CDR3 protein is CASSYKDSSSYEQYF. The CDR3 DNA sequence: TGCGCCAGCAGTTACAAAGACAGCAGCTCCTACGAGCAGTACTTC.

This chain joins TRBV12-5 and TRBJ1-1, with a weak D call TRBD1 (5 bases). In germline, CDR1 is LGHNT, CDR2 FRNRAP. This CDR3 is 14 amino acids long. Trimming took off 7 bases at V and 0 bases at J, with 12 bases between the two ends. CDR3 sequence reads: CASAPTAMNTEAFF. Here the CDR3 DNA reads TGTGCTAGTGCCCCGACAGCCATGAACACTGAAGCTTTCTTT.

V gene TRBV14 combines with J gene TRBJ2-1; no definite D call. Germline CDR1 SGHDN, CDR2 FVKESK. Trimming removed 0 bases at V and 9 bases at J, with 9 bases between. The CDR3 length is 13 residues. The CDR3 DNA follows: TGTGCCAGCAGCCAAGATACCCCCACTGAGCAGTTCTTC. The encoded protein is CASSQDTPTEQFF.

The rearrangement links TRBV19 to TRBJ1-1, with no clear D. The CDR3 is 14 residues long. V gave up 3 bases and J gave up 6 bases, with 14 bases separating them. Germline CDR1 LNHDA, CDR2 SQIVND (reference sequence). The CDR3 region is CASSMGTPGSEAFF. The CDR3 bases are TGTGCCAGTAGTATGGGCACTCCGGGTTCTGAAGCTTTCTTT.

This clone was seen a single time. J is TRBJ2-7 and V is TRBV28; TRBD2 aligns across 8 bases. V lost 6 bases and J lost 2; bases outside the gene matches: 12. Germline loops: CDR1 MDHEN, CDR2 SYDVKM. The CDR3 is made up of 16 amino acids. The CDR3 bases are TGTGCCAGCAGCCAAGGGGGAGCGGGAGCCCCCTACGAGCAGTACTTC. Protein: CASSQGGAGAPYEQYF.

The genes are TRBV2 and TRBJ2-3, with 9 nucleotides matching TRBD2. Germline lookup yields CDR1 SNHLY and CDR2 FYNNEI. V was pared by 6 bases and J by 2 bases, with 9 bases of the junction left unmatched. The CDR3 is made up of 16 amino acids. As DNA, the CDR3 is TGTGCCAGCAGCCCCAAAAGCGGGAGGTACACAGATACGCAGTATTTT. As protein: CASSPKSGRYTDTQYF.

This chain connects TRBV19 to TRBJ2-1, with 7 bases matching TRBD2. The germline CDR1 and CDR2 sequences are LNHDA and SQIVND (reference sequence). CDR3 length: 14 residues. V was pared by 0 bases and J by 8 bases, with 4 bases of the junction left unmatched. For the CDR3, the DNA is TGTGCCAGTAGTATAGAGGGACTAATAGATGAGCAGTTCTTC. It translates to CASSIEGLIDEQFF.

The chain carries TRBV3-1 (or the pseudogene TRBV3-2) and TRBJ1-5, with D maybe TRBD1 (6 bases). Germline assignment: CDR1 LGHDT and CDR2 YNNKEL (reference sequence). The CDR3 covers 14 residues. V lost 2 bases and J lost 7, with 12 bases in between. The CDR3 protein is CASSQNRVSQPQHF. In nucleotides, the CDR3 is TGTGCCAGCAGCCAAAACAGGGTTTCCCAGCCCCAGCATTTT.

This sequence joins TRBV2 and TRBJ1-2; 11 bases map to TRBD1. The CDR3 extends over 16 amino acids. The germline CDR1 and CDR2 sequences are SNHLY and FYNNEI. V lost 1 base and J lost 7; bases outside the gene matches: 8. CDR3 coding DNA: TGTGCCAGCAGTGAAGTGGGGACCGGGACAGGGGGTGGCTACACCTTC. Amino acids: CASSEVGTGTGGGYTF.

Here the CDR3 reads CASSTAGGRGGELFF. CDR3 DNA: TGTGCCAGCAGCACGGCGGGGGGCCGGGGCGGGGAGCTGTTTTTT. The chain has TRBV4-2 and TRBJ2-2; 8 nucleotides line up with TRBD2. V dropped 5 bases and J dropped 7; count of bases not matched to a gene: 9. This CDR3 has 15 residues. Per the germline V gene, CDR1 is LGHNA and CDR2 is YNFKEQ.

The chain joins TRBV10-3 to TRBJ2-1; 10 bases align to TRBD2. Trimming removed 0 bases from V and 7 bases from J; junction bases left unmatched: 3. CDR3 size: 15 residues. CDR1 and CDR2 from the germline V gene are ENHRY and SYGVKD. This chain's CDR3 is CAISESGLATNEQFF. CDR3 nucleotide sequence: TGTGCCATCAGTGAGTCGGGACTAGCGACGAATGAGCAGTTCTTC.

The J gene is TRBJ2-7, the V gene TRBV2, with a weak D call TRBD1 (6 bases). This CDR3 has 16 amino acids. Germline V gives CDR1 SNHLY, CDR2 FYNNEI. Trimming pared 6 bases from V and 1 base from J, leaving 19 bases between. The CDR3 sequence is CASRGIPQGLSYEQYF. CDR3 sequence (DNA): TGTGCCAGCAGGGGCATCCCGCAGGGGCTTTCCTACGAGCAGTACTTC.

The J gene is TRBJ1-4, the V gene TRBV29-1; no reliable D call. CDR3 size: 13 residues. Per germline, CDR1 SQVTM and CDR2 ANQGSEA. V was shortened by 3 bases and J by 3 bases, with 8 bases between the two germline ends. CDR3 residues: CSVEGRSNEKLFF. DNA for the CDR3: TGCAGCGTTGAGGGCCGGTCTAATGAAAAACTGTTTTTT.

The chain carries TRBV27 and TRBJ2-4, with D perhaps assigned TRBD1 or TRBD2 (5 bases each). This CDR3 contains 15 residues. Germline V gives CDR1 MNHEY, CDR2 SMNVEV (reference sequence). The V end lost 2 bases, the J end lost 6 bases, and 14 bases lay between the germline ends. The CDR3 loop is CASSLGGPLGNIQYF. The CDR3 coding sequence is TGTGCCAGCAGTTTAGGGGGACCCTTGGGAAACATTCAGTACTTC.

V gene TRBV2 combines with J gene TRBJ1-2; a possible D gene is TRBD1 (6 bases). Trimming pared 8 bases from V and 5 bases from J, leaving 18 bases between. The length of the CDR3 is 14 residues. CDR1 is SNHLY, CDR2 FYNNEI, per germline. The CDR3 DNA is TGTGCCAGCGGACCCCAGGGGATTCGGTATGGCTACACCTTC. It is translated as CASGPQGIRYGYTF.

This clone occurred a few times. The chain combines TRBV12-3 or TRBV12-4 with TRBJ1-1, with D tentatively TRBD1 (5 bases). The V end was cut by 8 bases, the J end by 7 bases, with 11 bases between. The CDR3 extends over 11 amino acids. In DNA, the CDR3 is TGTGCCAGCGGGACCGCCCGTGAAGCTTTCTTT. It translates to CASGTAREAFF.

The rearrangement joins TRBV4-3 to TRBJ1-2, with D maybe TRBD1 (5 bases). Per the germline V gene, CDR1 is LGHNA and CDR2 is YSLEER. V lost 2 bases and J lost 1, with 8 bases in between. The CDR3 sequence is 14 residues long. The CDR3 sequence: CASSQSGHNYGYTF. The CDR3 DNA follows: TGCGCCAGCAGCCAATCAGGACATAACTATGGCTACACCTTC.

The chain uses TRBV6-1 and TRBJ2-1, with D maybe TRBD2 (6 bases). The germline V gene has CDR1 MNHNS and CDR2 SASEGT. V dropped 4 bases and J dropped 1 base, with 23 bases sitting between them. The CDR3 sequence is 19 residues long. CDR3 nucleotides: TGTGCCAGCAGTGCGAAAGACCCTAGGCCAGCGGGTTCCTACAATGAGCAGTTCTTC. Amino acid sequence: CASSAKDPRPAGSYNEQFF.